What follows are 10 T cell receptor beta chains derived from one specimen sequenced in a study of cytomegalovirus exposure and HLA in healthy donors. PCR involved 60 Vbeta and 13 Jbeta primers. This table comes from immunoSEQ multiplex PCR, and its TCRdb copy is limited to in-frame clones, with some not included. The profile shows about 190,000 clones, approximately 70% of them singletons. The material sequenced was PBMCs. These receptors were collected from a woman between 25 and 40 years old in good health and CMV-seropositive.

V usage is TRBV4-2 and J usage is TRBJ2-5; a weak D match, TRBD2 (5 bases). The V end lost 1 base, the J end lost 4 bases, and 10 bases lay between the germline ends. The CDR3 is made up of 14 amino acids. The germline V gene has CDR1 LGHNA and CDR2 YNFKEQ. CDR3 DNA sequence: TGTGCCAGCAGCCAAGGGGGAGTCCCAGAGACCCAGTACTTC. Encoded protein: CASSQGGVPETQYF.

This chain connects TRBV28 to TRBJ1-2, with 9 bases that match TRBD1. The CDR3 is 14 residues long. Germline lookup yields CDR1 MDHEN and CDR2 SYDVKM. Trimming cost V 5 bases and J 5 bases; bases outside gene matches: 6. The CDR3 DNA reads TGTGCCAGCAGTGTACCGGGACAGGGATATGGCTACACCTTC. It specifies CASSVPGQGYGYTF.

The chain couples TRBV5-1 to TRBJ1-4; 7 positions match TRBD1. V gave up 5 bases and J gave up 3 bases; unmatched junction bases: 7. CDR1 SGHRS and CDR2 YFSETQ come from the germline V gene. CDR3 length equals 15 residues. This CDR3 reads CASRPTTGPNEKLFF. CDR3 DNA sequence: TGCGCCAGCAGACCAACGACAGGGCCTAATGAAAAACTGTTTTTT. The complete variable domain, with remaining parts taken from reference TRBV5-1 and TRBJ1-4, reads KAGVTQTPRYLIKTRGQQVTLSCSPISGHRSVSWYQQTPGQGLQFLFEYFSETQRNKGNFPGRFSGRQFSNSRSEMNVSTLELGDSALYLCASRPTTGPNEKLFFGSGTQLSVL.

This chain connects TRBV5-1 to TRBJ1-1; no clear D. V lost 4 bases and J 3 bases, leaving 10 bases between the germline ends. CDR3 length: 13 residues. In germline, CDR1 is SGHRS, CDR2 YFSETQ. The DNA for the CDR3 is TGCGCCAGCAGCGGTTGGCCCCACACTGAAGCTTTCTTT. Its translation is CASSGWPHTEAFF.

This rearrangement joins TRBV9 to TRBJ2-3; 7 positions match TRBD2. V trimming: 7 bases; J trimming: 3 bases; junction bases outside the gene matches: 14. Germline CDR1 reads SGDLS; CDR2 reads YYNGEE. The CDR3 is made up of 16 amino acids. CDR3 bases: TGTGCCAGCTCAAAAGGGGCGGGAGTGGGGACAGATACGCAGTATTTT. This encodes CASSKGAGVGTDTQYF. The whole variable domain, remainder taken from reference TRBV9 and TRBJ2-3, is DSGVTQTPKHLITATGQRVTLRCSPRSGDLSVYWYQQSLDQGLQFLIQYYNGEERAKGNILERFSAQQFPDLHSELNLSSLELGDSALYFCASSKGAGVGTDTQYFGPGTRLTVL.

This clone was seen many times. This sequence joins TRBV5-4 and TRBJ1-2, with D hard to call. Germline loops: CDR1 SGHNT, CDR2 YYREEE (reference sequence). Trimming shortened V by 6 bases and J by 8 bases, and 20 bases separated the two germline ends. The CDR3 runs 14 residues. CDR3 bases: TGTGCCAGCACCTCCAGGCTTGAGTTAATCGGCTACACCTTC. It translates to CASTSRLELIGYTF.

This clone was observed once. This rearrangement joins TRBV21-1 to TRBJ2-3; the table names TRBD1, a call not compared with the DNA. TRBV21-1 has pseudogene status. This CDR3 has 17 amino acids. CDR3 in DNA: TGTGCCAGCAGCAAAGTCCCAGGGGGTAATGACACAGATACGCAGTATTTT. Amino acid sequence: CASSKVPGGNDTDTQYF.

The chain recombines TRBV14 with TRBJ2-5; the D is unclear. V lost 1 base, J lost 5 bases, and 11 bases lay in between. CDR3 length equals 14 residues. Germline CDR1 reads SGHDN; CDR2 reads FVKESK. The CDR3 reads CASSQGSGPETQYF. The CDR3 bases are TGTGCCAGCAGCCAAGGGTCAGGCCCGGAGACCCAGTACTTC.

This clone was counted a single time. The chain recombines TRBV19 with TRBJ1-1; perhaps TRBD1 as D (6 bases). Germline loops: CDR1 LNHDA, CDR2 SQIVND (reference sequence). Trimming shortened V by 10 bases and J by 0 bases, and 12 bases separated the two germline ends. The CDR3 runs 13 residues. CDR3 protein: CATGQLLNTEAFF. DNA of the CDR3: TGTGCCACTGGACAGCTATTGAACACTGAAGCTTTCTTT.

The chain uses TRBV19 and TRBJ2-1; 13 bases map to TRBD2. CDR3 length: 17 amino acids. After removal of 5 bases from V and 4 bases from J, the junction contained 8 bases not matched to a gene. Germline V gives CDR1 LNHDA, CDR2 SQIVND (reference sequence). The CDR3 DNA sequence: TGTGCCAGTAGTCTAGCCGGGACTAGCGGGGTTTACAATGAGCAGTTCTTC. Residues: CASSLAGTSGVYNEQFF.